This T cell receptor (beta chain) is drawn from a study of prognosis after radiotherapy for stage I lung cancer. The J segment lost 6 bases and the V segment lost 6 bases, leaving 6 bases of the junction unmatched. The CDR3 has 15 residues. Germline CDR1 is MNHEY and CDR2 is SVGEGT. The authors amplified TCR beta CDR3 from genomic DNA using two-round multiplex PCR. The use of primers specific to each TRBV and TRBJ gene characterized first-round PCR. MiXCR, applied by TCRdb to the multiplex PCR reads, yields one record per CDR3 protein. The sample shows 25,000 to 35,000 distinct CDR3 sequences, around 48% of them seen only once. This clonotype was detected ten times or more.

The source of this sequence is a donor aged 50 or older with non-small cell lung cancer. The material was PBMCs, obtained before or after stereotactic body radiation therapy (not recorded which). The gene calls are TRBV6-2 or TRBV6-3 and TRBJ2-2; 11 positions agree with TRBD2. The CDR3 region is CASRRLAGTAGELFF. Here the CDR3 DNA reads TGTGCCAGCAGGCGACTAGCGGGAACGGCCGGGGAGCTGTTTTTT.